This T cell receptor beta chain was sequenced during a study of blood T cell repertoires in COVID-19. Overall study context: COVID-19 samples collected from the United States, Italy and Spain covered acute and convalescent phases. Sources were T cells, B-cell-depleted T cells, or PBMCs; the material itself was cDNA or gDNA.

The protocol was immunoSEQ multiplex PCR, while the TCRdb copy is restricted to in-frame clones and leaves out a portion. The data contain some 48,000 clones, roughly 90% of them seen just once; the ten biggest clones take up around 17%. The CDR3 extends over 15 amino acids. V was pared by 3 bases and J by 2 bases, with 6 bases of the junction left unmatched. Germline CDR1 KGHSH, CDR2 LQKENI. The chain carries TRBV18 and TRBJ2-7, with TRBD1 matching over 8 bases. The sample was peripheral blood. This TCR came from a man between 65 and 79 years old with active COVID-19. The DNA for the CDR3 is TGTGCCAGCTCACCTCGGACAGGGAATACCTACGAGCAGTACTTC. This translates into CASSPRTGNTYEQYF.